The 19 T cell receptor beta chains below come from one sample, sequenced in a study of CD8+CD57+ T cells in acquired aplastic anemia. Profiling that covered TCR beta VDJ and CDR3 relied on genomic DNA as its template. From the reads, TCRdb called clonotypes with MiXCR, one entry per CDR3 protein. The sample includes 350,000 to 450,000 distinct CDR3 sequences, about two thirds of them seen just once. The specimen was sorted CD4+, CD8+, or CD8+CD57+ T cells (not recorded which) from PBMCs. The receptor set was obtained from a human donor in good health, serving as a control.

This chain's CDR3 is CASSSKRGGRETQYF. In DNA, the CDR3 is TGCGCCAGCAGTTCTAAGCGGGGGGGCCGAGAGACCCAGTACTTC. The rearrangement links TRBV5-1 to TRBJ2-5; 10 nucleotides match TRBD2. The CDR3 is made up of 15 amino acids. With 5 bases clipped from V and 4 bases from J, the junction kept 8 bases outside the gene matches. The V gene's germline CDR1 is SGHRS and CDR2 YFSETQ.

The chain employs TRBV7-2 and TRBJ2-7; no reliable D call. V lost 5 bases and J lost 0, with 17 bases in between. Per the germline V gene, CDR1 is SGHTA and CDR2 is FQGNSA. The CDR3 length is 16 residues. The CDR3 loop reads CASSPLASIYSYEQYF. The CDR3 bases are TGTGCCAGCAGCCCGTTGGCCAGTATCTACTCCTACGAGCAGTACTTC.

This sequence joins TRBV2 and TRBJ2-7; D is undetermined. In germline, CDR1 is SNHLY, CDR2 FYNNEI. The CDR3 covers 13 residues. V lost 5 bases and J 9 bases, leaving 17 bases between the germline ends. In DNA, the CDR3 is TGTGCCAGCAGTCCTGGGTCCACCGACGGGCAGTACTTC. Its translation: CASSPGSTDGQYF.

The V call is TRBV30, the J call TRBJ2-3; D unresolved. The CDR3 is 13 amino acids. V lost 4 bases, J lost 3 bases, and 11 bases lay in between. Looked up from germline, CDR1 is GTSNPN and CDR2 is SVGIG (reference sequence). The CDR3 region is CAWKRTSTDTQYF. The CDR3 DNA is TGTGCCTGGAAAAGGACCTCAACAGATACGCAGTATTTT.

The rearrangement links TRBV12-3 or TRBV12-4 to TRBJ2-1, with a possible D match to TRBD2 (5 bases). Trimming took 6 bases from V and 2 from J, leaving 8 bases between them. The CDR3 extends over 13 amino acids. The CDR3 spells CASSWGAYNEQFF. The CDR3 DNA reads TGTGCCAGCAGCTGGGGAGCCTACAATGAGCAGTTCTTC.

The chain recombines TRBV20-1 with TRBJ1-2; the D gene is possibly TRBD1 (5 bases). Trimming shortened V by 4 bases and J by 8 bases, and 11 bases separated the two germline ends. Germline CDR1 reads DFQATT; CDR2 reads SNEGSKA (reference sequence). This CDR3 has 11 residues. DNA of the CDR3: TGCAGTGCTAAGGATGGGGGGGGCTACACCTTC. Translating it yields CSAKDGGGYTF.

J is TRBJ2-5 and V is TRBV7-2; possibly TRBD1 or TRBD2 for D (5 bases each). CDR3 length: 13 residues. Germline V CDR1 and CDR2: SGHTA, FQGNSA. Deletions cut 5 bases from V and 6 bases from J, with 13 bases between. Here the CDR3 DNA reads TGTGCCAGCAGCCCGGGGACCCGCAAGACCCAGTACTTC. Its protein is CASSPGTRKTQYF. Looking up the rest from reference TRBV7-2 and TRBJ2-5 gives the full variable domain: GAGVSQSPSNKVTEKGKDVELRCDPISGHTALYWYRQSLGQGLEFLIYFQGNSAPDKSGLPSDRFSAERTGGSVSTLTIQRTQQEDSAVYLCASSPGTRKTQYFGPGTRLLVL.

This chain links TRBV9 with TRBJ1-4; D is ambiguous. V lost 4 bases and J 14 bases, leaving 24 bases between the germline ends. The CDR3 extends over 15 amino acids. Germline CDR1 reads SGDLS; CDR2 reads YYNGEE. CDR3 sequence reads: CASSSHGELNYELFF. In DNA form, the CDR3 reads TGTGCCAGCAGCTCCCACGGGGAACTGAACTACGAGCTGTTTTTT.

Remarks on this clonotype: The junction and the germline gene differ at one end; a read error may be behind it. The chain employs TRBV9 and TRBJ2-3; D is possibly TRBD1 (6 bases). The J call may be wrong; the DNA end is better matched by TRBJ1-4. From germline, CDR1 is SGDLS and CDR2 YYNGEE. This CDR3 has 13 amino acids. For the CDR3, the DNA is TGCGCCAGCAGCCAAGGACAGAGGGAAAAACTGTTTTTT. Translating it yields CASSQGQREKLFF.

This chain links TRBV20-1 with TRBJ2-5; either TRBD1 or TRBD2 may fit D (7 bases each). This CDR3 has 12 amino acids. Trimming stripped 6 bases from V and 11 bases from J, with 19 bases between. Looked up from germline, CDR1 is DFQATT and CDR2 is SNEGSKA (reference sequence). CDR3 nucleotide sequence: TGCAGTGCCAGGGGGGGTTTGGAACCTCAGTACTTC. Translated, it gives CSARGGLEPQYF.

This chain uses TRBV14 with TRBJ2-1, with 14 positions matching TRBD2. This CDR3 is built from 16 residues. The germline gives CDR1 SGHDN, CDR2 FVKESK. V dropped 6 bases and J dropped 4; count of bases not matched to a gene: 5. The CDR3, as DNA: TGTGCCAGCAGAGCCCGACTAGCGGGGGGGTACAATGAGCAGTTCTTC. As protein: CASRARLAGGYNEQFF.

V and J are TRBV7-3 and TRBJ1-5; the D gene is possibly TRBD1 (5 bases). There are 14 residues in the CDR3. CDR1 is SGHTA and CDR2 is FQGTGA in the germline V gene. Deletions cut 2 bases from V and 8 bases from J, with 13 bases between. This chain's CDR3 is CASSLRGTDKPQHF. The CDR3 DNA follows: TGTGCCAGCAGCTTACGAGGGACGGATAAGCCCCAGCATTTT.

This clonotype was found once. The rearrangement links TRBV7-9 to TRBJ2-1, with D unclear. The CDR3 covers 14 residues. CDR1 is SEHNR and CDR2 is FQNEAQ in the germline V gene (reference sequence). Trimming pared 5 bases from V and 6 bases from J, leaving 14 bases between. CDR3 nucleotide sequence: TGTGCCAGCAGCCCCAGGCAGGAAGGCAATGAGCAGTTCTTC. Translating it yields CASSPRQEGNEQFF.

This chain uses TRBV5-1 with TRBJ2-7, with TRBD2 as a possible D gene (5 bases). Germline V CDR1 and CDR2: SGHRS, YFSETQ. Trimming removed 4 bases at V and 9 bases at J, with 23 bases between. The CDR3 has 15 amino acids. The DNA of the CDR3 is TGCGCCAGCAGCGAAGCGGCAGGTCAGTACTTTCGGCAGTACTTC. Translated, it gives CASSEAAGQYFRQYF.

About this clonotype: One junction end disagrees with the germline gene, perhaps due to a read error. This chain uses TRBV7-7 with TRBJ2-3, with D maybe TRBD1 (7 bases). Germline assignment: CDR1 SSHAT and CDR2 FNYEAQ (reference sequence). There are 14 residues in the CDR3. The CDR3 sequence: CASSSGGGREQFFF. The CDR3 DNA reads as TGTGCCAGCAGCTCCGGAGGGGGCAGGGAGCAGTTCTTCTTT. Full variable domain (outside the CDR3, taken from reference TRBV7-7 and TRBJ2-3): GAGVSQSPRYKVTKRGQDVTLRCDPISSHATLYWYQQALGQGPEFLTYFNYEAQPDKSGLPSDRFSAERPEGSISTLTIQRTEQRDSAMYRCASSSGGGREQFFFGPGTRLTVL.

This chain uses TRBV7-2 with TRBJ2-4; the D gene could be TRBD1 or TRBD2 (5 bases each). Trimming took 1 base from V and 5 from J, leaving 15 bases between them. The germline gives CDR1 SGHTA, CDR2 FQGNSA. This CDR3 spans 16 amino acids. CDR3 DNA: TGTGCCAGCAGCTTAGGGGGGATGGGGCTGCAAAACATTCAGTACTTC. Amino acid sequence: CASSLGGMGLQNIQYF.

This clonotype was counted many times. CDR3 nucleotides: TGCGCCAGCACCCAGCGGGAAGACACCTTC. Its translation: CASTQREDTF. The J gene is TRBJ1-2, the V gene TRBV5-1; D gene ambiguous. This CDR3 comprises 10 residues. The V end was cut by 6 bases, the J end by 12 bases, with 12 bases between. Germline assignment: CDR1 SGHRS and CDR2 YFSETQ. Based on the CDR3 plus reference TRBV5-1 and TRBJ1-2, the full variable domain is KAGVTQTPRYLIKTRGQQVTLSCSPISGHRSVSWYQQTPGQGLQFLFEYFSETQRNKGNFPGRFSGRQFSNSRSEMNVSTLELGDSALYLCASTQREDTFGSGTRLTVV.

This clonotype appeared many times. The chain recombines TRBV5-4 with TRBJ1-3; D gene uncertain. The CDR3 totals 15 residues. V gave up 4 bases and J gave up 0 bases, with 11 bases separating them. Germline V CDR1 and CDR2: SGHNT, YYREEE (reference sequence). CDR3 DNA sequence: TGTGCCAGCAGCCTAGGACGGACCTCTGGAAACACCATATATTTT. This sequence encodes CASSLGRTSGNTIYF.

This clonotype was counted many times. This chain links TRBV7-8 with TRBJ1-4; D remains ambiguous. The CDR3 runs to 13 residues. Germline V gene data show CDR1 as SGHVS and CDR2 as FQNEAQ. V dropped 1 base and J dropped 7 bases, with 7 bases sitting between them. CDR3 nucleotides: TGTGCCAGCAGCTTAGGAGGGTTTGAAAAACTGTTTTTT. Its protein is CASSLGGFEKLFF.